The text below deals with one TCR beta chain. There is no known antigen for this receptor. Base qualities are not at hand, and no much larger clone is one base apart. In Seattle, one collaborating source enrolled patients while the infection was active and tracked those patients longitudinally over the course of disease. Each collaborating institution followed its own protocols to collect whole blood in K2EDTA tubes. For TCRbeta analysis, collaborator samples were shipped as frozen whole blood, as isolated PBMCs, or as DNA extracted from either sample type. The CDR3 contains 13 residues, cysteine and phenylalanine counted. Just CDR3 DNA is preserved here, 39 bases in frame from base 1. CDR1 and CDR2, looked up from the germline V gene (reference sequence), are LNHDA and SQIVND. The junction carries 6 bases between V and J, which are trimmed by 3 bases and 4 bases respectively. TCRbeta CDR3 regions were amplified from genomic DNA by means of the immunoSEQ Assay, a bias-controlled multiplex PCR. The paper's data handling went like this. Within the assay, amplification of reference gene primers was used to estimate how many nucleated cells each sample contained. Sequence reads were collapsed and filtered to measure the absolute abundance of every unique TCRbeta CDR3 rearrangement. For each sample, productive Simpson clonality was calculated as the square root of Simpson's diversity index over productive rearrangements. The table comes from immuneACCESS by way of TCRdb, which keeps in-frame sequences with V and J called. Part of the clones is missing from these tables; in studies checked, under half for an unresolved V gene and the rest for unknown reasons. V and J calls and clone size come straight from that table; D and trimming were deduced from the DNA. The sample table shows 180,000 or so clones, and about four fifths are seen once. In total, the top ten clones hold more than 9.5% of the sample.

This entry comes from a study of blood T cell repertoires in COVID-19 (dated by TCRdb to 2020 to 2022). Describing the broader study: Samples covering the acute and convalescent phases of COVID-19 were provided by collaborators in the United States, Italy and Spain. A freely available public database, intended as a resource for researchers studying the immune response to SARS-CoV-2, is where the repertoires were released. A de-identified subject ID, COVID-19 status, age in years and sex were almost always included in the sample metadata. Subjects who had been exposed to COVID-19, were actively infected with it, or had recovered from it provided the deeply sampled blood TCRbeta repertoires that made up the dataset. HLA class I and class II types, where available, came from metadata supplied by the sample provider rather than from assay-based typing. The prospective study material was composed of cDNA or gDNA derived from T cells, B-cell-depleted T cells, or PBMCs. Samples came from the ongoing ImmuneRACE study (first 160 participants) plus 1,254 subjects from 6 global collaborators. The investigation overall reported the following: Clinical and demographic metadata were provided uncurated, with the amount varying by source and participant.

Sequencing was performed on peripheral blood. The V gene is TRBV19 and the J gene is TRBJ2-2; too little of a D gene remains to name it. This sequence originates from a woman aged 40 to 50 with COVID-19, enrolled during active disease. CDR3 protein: CASSIFVTGELFF. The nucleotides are TGTGCCAGTAGTATCTTCGTCACCGGGGAGCTGTTTTTT.